A selection of T cell receptor beta chains follows, all from one sample in a study of CD8 T cells in Susac syndrome. TCRdb recomputed calls from the immunoSEQ multiplex PCR reads with MiXCR, one row per CDR3 protein. Here the sample spans around 130,000 distinct CDR3 sequences, 95% being singletons. Sequenced input: CD4+ T cells from PBMCs. The receptor set was obtained from a human donor with multiple sclerosis. The CDR3 runs from the conserved cysteine through the conserved F or W.

TRBV30	TRBJ1-6	CAWSDKNSPLHF
TRBV29-1	TRBJ1-1	CSVEDQTEAFF
TRBV5-4	TRBJ2-7	CVSSLDGSGRPSYEQYF
TRBV28	TRBJ2-6	CASTPGRKRRPGANVLTF
TRBV27	TRBJ1-2	CASRTTTGTGGYGYTF
TRBV2	TRBJ2-1	CASTLAGGHEQFF
TRBV5-1	TRBJ2-4	CASSFSPVAGGQDIQYF
TRBV20-1	TRBJ1-2	CSASGRPYGYTF
TRBV9	TRBJ2-1	CASSAPAGKEANEQFF
TRBV5-6	TRBJ2-1	CASSPRAVEQFF
TRBV20-1	TRBJ2-3	CSAKGGTDTQYF
TRBV20-1	TRBJ1-5	CSATRPGTTDQPQHF
TRBV20-1	TRBJ2-3	CSAGTGAGTDTQYF
TRBV24-1	TRBJ2-5	CATSGGDGKTQYF
TRBV9	TRBJ1-4	CASSVSPVNEKLFF
TRBV9	TRBJ2-3	CASSPSGGRADTQYF